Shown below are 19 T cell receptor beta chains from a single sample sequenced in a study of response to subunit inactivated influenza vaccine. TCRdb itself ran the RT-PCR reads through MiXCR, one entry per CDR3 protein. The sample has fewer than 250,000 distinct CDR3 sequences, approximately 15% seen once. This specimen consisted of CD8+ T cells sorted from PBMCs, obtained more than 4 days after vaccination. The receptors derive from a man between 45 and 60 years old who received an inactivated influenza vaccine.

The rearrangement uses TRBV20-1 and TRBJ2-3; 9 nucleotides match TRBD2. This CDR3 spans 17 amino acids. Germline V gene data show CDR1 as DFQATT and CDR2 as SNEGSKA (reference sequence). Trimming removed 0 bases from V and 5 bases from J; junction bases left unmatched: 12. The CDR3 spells CSARDLQRGVGVDTQYF. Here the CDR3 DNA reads TGCAGTGCTAGAGATCTCCAGCGGGGGGTCGGTGTAGATACGCAGTATTTT.

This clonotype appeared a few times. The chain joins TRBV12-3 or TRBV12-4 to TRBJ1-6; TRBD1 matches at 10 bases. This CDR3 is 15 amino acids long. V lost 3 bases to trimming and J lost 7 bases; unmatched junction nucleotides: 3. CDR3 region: CASSFSGQGNSPLHF. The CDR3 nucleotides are TGTGCCAGCAGTTTCTCGGGACAGGGGAATTCACCCCTCCACTTT.

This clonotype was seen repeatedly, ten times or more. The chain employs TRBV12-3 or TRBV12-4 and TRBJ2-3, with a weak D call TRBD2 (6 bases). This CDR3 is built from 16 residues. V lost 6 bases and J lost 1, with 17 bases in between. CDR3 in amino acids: CASSSPETRGTDTQYF. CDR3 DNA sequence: TGTGCCAGCAGCAGCCCGGAGACTAGGGGCACAGATACGCAGTATTTT.

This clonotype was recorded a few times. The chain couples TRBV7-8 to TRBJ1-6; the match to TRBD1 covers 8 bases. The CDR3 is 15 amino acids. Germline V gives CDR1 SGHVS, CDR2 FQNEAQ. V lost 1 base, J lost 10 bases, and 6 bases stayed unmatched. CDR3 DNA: TGTGCCAGCAGCTTAGGGCAGGGGGCTGGATCACCCCTCCACTTT. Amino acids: CASSLGQGAGSPLHF.

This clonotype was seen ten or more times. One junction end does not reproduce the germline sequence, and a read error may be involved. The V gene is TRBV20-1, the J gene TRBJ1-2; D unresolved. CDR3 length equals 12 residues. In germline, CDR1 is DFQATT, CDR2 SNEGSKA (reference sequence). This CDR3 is CSARNRLGSIPF. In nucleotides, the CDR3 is TGCAGTGCTAGGAATCGGTTGGGCAGTATCCCCTTC.

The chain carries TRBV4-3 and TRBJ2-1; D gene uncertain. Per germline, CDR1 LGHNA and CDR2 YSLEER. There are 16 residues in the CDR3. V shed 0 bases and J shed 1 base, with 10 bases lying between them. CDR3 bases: TGCGCCAGCAGCCAAGATTACCCGCGGTCCTACAATGAGCAGTTCTTC. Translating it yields CASSQDYPRSYNEQFF.

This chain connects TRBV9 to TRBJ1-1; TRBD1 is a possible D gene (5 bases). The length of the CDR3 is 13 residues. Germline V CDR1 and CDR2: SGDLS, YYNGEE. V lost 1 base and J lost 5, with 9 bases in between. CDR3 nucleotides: TGTGCCAGCAGCGTACTTGGGGGGACTGAAGCTTTCTTT. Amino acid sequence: CASSVLGGTEAFF.

DNA for the CDR3: TGTGCCAGCAGTAGGCGGGGGCTTCCCTACGAGCAGTACTTC. Its translation: CASSRRGLPYEQYF. The chain recombines TRBV6-1 with TRBJ2-7, with TRBD2 as a possible D gene (7 bases). V was clipped by 5 bases and J by 2 bases, with 13 bases between them. The germline CDR1 and CDR2 sequences are MNHNS and SASEGT. The CDR3 is made up of 14 amino acids.

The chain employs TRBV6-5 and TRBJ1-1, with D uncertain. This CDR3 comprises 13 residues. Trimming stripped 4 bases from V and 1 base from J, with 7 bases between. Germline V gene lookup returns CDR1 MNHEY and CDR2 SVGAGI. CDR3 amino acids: CASSFSENTEAFF. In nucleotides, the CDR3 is TGTGCCAGCAGTTTTTCAGAGAACACTGAAGCTTTCTTT.

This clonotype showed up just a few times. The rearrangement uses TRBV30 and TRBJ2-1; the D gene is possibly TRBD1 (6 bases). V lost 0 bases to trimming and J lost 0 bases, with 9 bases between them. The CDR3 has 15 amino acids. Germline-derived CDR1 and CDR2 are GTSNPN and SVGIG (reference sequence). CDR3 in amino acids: CAWSVGTSSYNEQFF. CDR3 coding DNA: TGTGCCTGGAGTGTAGGGACAAGCTCCTACAATGAGCAGTTCTTC.

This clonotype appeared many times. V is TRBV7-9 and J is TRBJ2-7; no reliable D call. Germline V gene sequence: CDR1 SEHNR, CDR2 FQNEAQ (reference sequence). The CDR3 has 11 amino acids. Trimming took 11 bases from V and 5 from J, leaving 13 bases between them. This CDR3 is CAGSLGHEQYF. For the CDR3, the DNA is TGTGCCGGGTCCTTGGGCCACGAGCAGTACTTC.

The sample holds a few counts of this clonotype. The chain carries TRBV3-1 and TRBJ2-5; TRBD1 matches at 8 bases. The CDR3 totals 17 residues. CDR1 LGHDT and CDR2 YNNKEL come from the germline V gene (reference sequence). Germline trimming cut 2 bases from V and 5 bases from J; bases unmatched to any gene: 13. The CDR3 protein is CASSQHPAGGEGETQYF. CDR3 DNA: TGTGCCAGCAGCCAACACCCCGCAGGGGGCGAGGGTGAGACCCAGTACTTC.

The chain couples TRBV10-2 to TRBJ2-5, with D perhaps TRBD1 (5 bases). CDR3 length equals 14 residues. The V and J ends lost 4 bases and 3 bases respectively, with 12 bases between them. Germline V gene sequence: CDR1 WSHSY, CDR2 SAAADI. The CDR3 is CASSGQGVEETQYF. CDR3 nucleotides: TGCGCCAGCAGTGGCCAGGGCGTGGAAGAGACCCAGTACTTC.

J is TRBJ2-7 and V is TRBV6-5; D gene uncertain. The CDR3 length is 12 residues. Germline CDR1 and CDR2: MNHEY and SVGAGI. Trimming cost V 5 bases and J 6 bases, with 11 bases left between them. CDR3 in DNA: TGTGCCAGCAGTCAACCGGGCTCCGAGCAGTACTTC. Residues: CASSQPGSEQYF.

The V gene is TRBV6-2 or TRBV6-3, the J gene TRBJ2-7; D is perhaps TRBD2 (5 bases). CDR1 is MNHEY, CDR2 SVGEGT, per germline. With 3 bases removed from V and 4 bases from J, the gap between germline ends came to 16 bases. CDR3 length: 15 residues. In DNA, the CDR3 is TGTGCCAGCAGTTATCGGGGATCAGAGGGATACGAGCAGTACTTC. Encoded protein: CASSYRGSEGYEQYF.

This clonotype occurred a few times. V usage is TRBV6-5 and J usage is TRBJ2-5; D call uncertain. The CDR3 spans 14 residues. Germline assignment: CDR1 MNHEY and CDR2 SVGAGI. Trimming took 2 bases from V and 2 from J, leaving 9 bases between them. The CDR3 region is CASSYGSAQETQYF. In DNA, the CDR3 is TGTGCCAGCAGTTACGGTTCGGCACAAGAGACCCAGTACTTC.

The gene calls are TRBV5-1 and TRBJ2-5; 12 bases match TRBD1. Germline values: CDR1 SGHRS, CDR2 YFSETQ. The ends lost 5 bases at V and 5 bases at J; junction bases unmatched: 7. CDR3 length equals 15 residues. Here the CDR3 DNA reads TGCGCCAGCAGACAGGGACAGGGGGCGTTGGAGACCCAGTACTTC. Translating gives CASRQGQGALETQYF.

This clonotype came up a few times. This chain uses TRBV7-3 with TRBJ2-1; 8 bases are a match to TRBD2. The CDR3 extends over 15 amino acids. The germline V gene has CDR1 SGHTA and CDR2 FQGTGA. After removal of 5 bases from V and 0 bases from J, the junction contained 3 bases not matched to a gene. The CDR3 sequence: CASSLAGASYNEQFF. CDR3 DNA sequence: TGTGCCAGCAGCCTAGCGGGTGCCTCCTACAATGAGCAGTTCTTC. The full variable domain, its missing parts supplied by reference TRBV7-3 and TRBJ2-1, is GAGVSQTPSNKVTEKGKYVELRCDPISGHTALYWYRQSLGQGPEFLIYFQGTGAADDSGLPNDRFFAVRPEGSVSTLKIQRTERGDSAVYLCASSLAGASYNEQFFGPGTRLTVL.

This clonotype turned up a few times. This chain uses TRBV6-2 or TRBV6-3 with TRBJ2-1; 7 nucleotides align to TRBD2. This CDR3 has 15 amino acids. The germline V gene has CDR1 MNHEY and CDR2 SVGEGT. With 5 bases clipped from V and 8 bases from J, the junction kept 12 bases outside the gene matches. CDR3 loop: CASSTPGLNVYEQFF. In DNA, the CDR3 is TGTGCCAGCAGTACACCGGGACTAAATGTGTATGAGCAGTTCTTC.